Included here is one T cell receptor beta chain sequence, with context. The antigen is undetermined. This specimen belongs to a study of CXCR3-negative and CXCR3-positive naive CD8 T cells. The wider study: Total TRB output reached 120 million to 150 million reads, about 1.5 +/- 0.3 million per library.

The study, taken as a whole, reports: More hydrophobic TRB CDR3s were found in CXCR3-positive naive cells than in CXCR3-negative naive cells. Once cells were cryopreserved, CXCR3 expression went down partly, and most assays used fresh PBMCs. Comparably high diversity was seen in both naive subsets, and much lower diversity in memory CD8+ cells.

The study made its TRB cDNA libraries by 5' RACE, adding UMI labels. TCRdb reprocessed the 5' RACE reads; each CDR3 protein has one entry and no DNA is given. The sample data list approximately 3,400 distinct CDR3 sequences. The specimen was naive CXCR3- CD8+ T cells from blood. Subset indicated: CD45RO-CCR7+CD27+CD95- naive CD8+ T cells lacking CXCR3 (TNR3-). This TCR came from a human donor in good health. Some clones in this sample may be carry-over from other donors' samples.

CDR3 residues: CASSPGTGSILAKNIQYF. V is TRBV6-5 and J is TRBJ2-4; as DNA is missing, the TRBD1 call by TCRdb cannot be tested. The CDR3 has 18 amino acids. Germline CDR1 is MNHEY and CDR2 is SVGAGI.